A single sample is the source of the 30 T cell receptor beta chains below, sequenced in a study of T cells after yellow fever vaccination. TCRdb called the 5' RACE reads again in MiXCR, with one record for every CDR3 protein. The sample shows under 200,000 distinct CDR3 sequences, more than 9.5% of them seen only once. Material: CD8+ T cells sorted from PBMCs, obtained 15 days after the yellow fever booster vaccination. These receptors all stem from a man aged 18 to 29 who received the YFV17D yellow fever vaccine.

The V call is TRBV2, the J call TRBJ2-7, with no clear D. The CDR3 consists of 14 residues. Germline lookup yields CDR1 SNHLY and CDR2 FYNNEI. The V and J ends lost 1 base and 7 bases respectively, with 14 bases between them. The CDR3 DNA sequence: TGTGCCAGCAGTGAAGTTGCGGCAGGATGGGAGCAGTACTTC. This translates into CASSEVAAGWEQYF.

Ten or more counts support this clonotype. The rearrangement uses TRBV5-1 and TRBJ1-6; 9 nucleotides align to TRBD1. Unmatched junction bases numbered 6, after V lost 4 bases and J lost 10 bases. The CDR3 covers 14 residues. From germline, CDR1 is SGHRS and CDR2 YFSETQ. CDR3 DNA: TGCGCCAGCAGCACCCGGGACAGGGACTCACCCCTCCACTTT. Encoded protein: CASSTRDRDSPLHF.

The V and J genes are TRBV7-9 and TRBJ2-5, with 7 bases that match TRBD1. The J segment lost 3 bases and the V segment lost 7 bases, leaving 2 bases of the junction unmatched. The germline CDR1 and CDR2 sequences are SEHNR and FQNEAQ (reference sequence). This CDR3 is 12 amino acids long. The CDR3 nucleotides read TGTGCCAGCACCCAGGGGGAAGAGACCCAGTACTTC. Protein sequence: CASTQGEETQYF.

Ten or more counts support this clonotype. V and J are TRBV6-2 or TRBV6-3 and TRBJ1-5; tentative D call: TRBD1 (6 bases). Trimming took 5 bases from V and 1 from J, leaving 15 bases between them. CDR1 is MNHEY, CDR2 SVGEGT, per germline. The CDR3 has 16 residues. The CDR3 loop is CASSPQGGPSNQPQHF. Written as DNA, the CDR3 is TGTGCCAGCAGTCCTCAAGGGGGGCCGAGCAATCAGCCCCAGCATTTT.

This clonotype has at least ten counts. V usage is TRBV4-1 and J usage is TRBJ2-5; D unresolved. This CDR3 spans 14 amino acids. V lost 3 bases to trimming and J lost 1 base, with 9 bases between them. Per the germline V gene, CDR1 is MGHRA and CDR2 is YSYEKL. The CDR3 protein is CASSHRLIQETQYF. The CDR3 DNA is TGCGCCAGCAGCCACCGATTAATCCAAGAGACCCAGTACTTC.

This clonotype was detected only a few times. The gene calls are TRBV27 and TRBJ2-7; D is possibly TRBD1 (6 bases). CDR1 is MNHEY and CDR2 is SMNVEV in the germline V gene (reference sequence). V gave up 5 bases and J gave up 4 bases, with 12 bases separating them. CDR3 length: 13 amino acids. Here the CDR3 DNA reads TGTGCCAGCAGTCTCCGGGACAATTACGAGCAGTACTTC. It is translated as CASSLRDNYEQYF.

The chain links TRBV6-2 or TRBV6-3 to TRBJ1-2; TRBD1 might be the D (5 bases). Trimming cost V 4 bases and J 4 bases, with 16 bases left between them. The CDR3 spans 15 residues. CDR1 and CDR2 from the germline V gene are MNHEY and SVGEGT. Written as DNA, the CDR3 is TGTGCCAGCAGTTCAAAGGGGAATTCCTTCTATGGCTACACCTTC. Translating it yields CASSSKGNSFYGYTF.

The genes are TRBV27 and TRBJ2-3; 10 bases line up with TRBD2. J was trimmed by 5 bases and V by 6 bases; bases with no gene match: 11. This CDR3 comprises 16 residues. CDR1 and CDR2 (germline): MNHEY, SMNVEV (reference sequence). DNA of the CDR3: TGTGCCAGCAGCCTTATAGCGGGGGGCCTGAGAGATACGCAGTATTTT. Amino acid sequence: CASSLIAGGLRDTQYF.

This clonotype came up many times. V usage is TRBV4-1 and J usage is TRBJ2-7; maybe TRBD1 (6 bases). Per the germline V gene, CDR1 is MGHRA and CDR2 is YSYEKL. V gave up 5 bases and J gave up 2 bases, with 13 bases separating them. The CDR3 loop spans 14 amino acids. The CDR3 reads CASSLGQSTYEQYF. CDR3 bases: TGCGCCAGCAGCTTAGGACAGAGTACCTACGAGCAGTACTTC.

This clonotype turned up a few times. The rearrangement joins TRBV4-2 to TRBJ1-1; possibly TRBD1 for D (6 bases). This CDR3 region has 11 residues. CDR1 and CDR2 from the germline V gene are LGHNA and YNFKEQ. Deletions cut 4 bases from V and 9 bases from J, with 9 bases between. Here the CDR3 DNA reads TGTGCCAGCAGCCCGGGACACCAAGCTTTCTTT. Encoded protein: CASSPGHQAFF.

This chain joins TRBV24-1 and TRBJ1-3; no definite D call. CDR1 is KGHDR, CDR2 SFDVKD, per germline. Trimming took 3 bases from V and 7 from J, leaving 6 bases between them. CDR3 length: 12 amino acids. The CDR3 nucleotides are TGTGCCACCAGTGATATCGGGAACACCATATATTTT. Protein product: CATSDIGNTIYF.

The chain has TRBV15 and TRBJ2-7; D may match TRBD1 or TRBD2 (6 bases each). Trimming removed 3 bases from V and 0 bases from J, with 12 bases in between. CDR3 length: 15 amino acids. The germline V gene has CDR1 LNHNV and CDR2 YYDKDF (reference sequence). CDR3 in DNA: TGTGCCACCAGCAGCACAGGGACTTACTCCTACGAGCAGTACTTC. This codes for CATSSTGTYSYEQYF.

This clonotype has just a few counts. The chain is built from TRBV4-1 and TRBJ2-2; 10 bases match TRBD1. The V gene's germline CDR1 is MGHRA and CDR2 YSYEKL. Trimming at V came to 5 bases and at J to 6 bases, leaving 6 bases not matched to a gene. CDR3 size: 15 residues. The CDR3 reads CASSVGQGIPGELFF. CDR3 coding DNA: TGCGCCAGCAGCGTGGGACAGGGGATCCCCGGGGAGCTGTTTTTT.

This clonotype was counted ten times or more. The chain combines TRBV25-1 with TRBJ2-2; 9 positions agree with TRBD1. The CDR3 runs 16 residues. Germline CDR1 is MGHDK and CDR2 is SYGVNS. V shed 5 bases and J 6 bases; nucleotides not matched to a gene: 10. The chain's CDR3 is CASSNRGRGSAGELFF. CDR3 DNA sequence: TGTGCCAGCAGTAACAGGGGGCGTGGGTCCGCCGGGGAGCTGTTTTTT.

This sequence joins TRBV20-1 and TRBJ2-3, with D maybe TRBD2 (7 bases). V was cut by 0 bases and J by 5 bases, with 18 bases left in between. Germline CDR1 and CDR2: DFQATT and SNEGSKA (reference sequence). The CDR3 has 16 residues. CDR3 in DNA: TGCAGTGCTAGAGATCCTAACGGGGGGCAAGGAGATACGCAGTATTTT. Translating gives CSARDPNGGQGDTQYF.

This clonotype was observed a handful of times. The V and J genes are TRBV20-1 and TRBJ2-7; 7 positions match TRBD2. With V trimmed by 2 bases and J by 0 bases, 7 bases remained unmatched. Germline V gene sequence: CDR1 DFQATT, CDR2 SNEGSKA (reference sequence). This CDR3 region has 15 residues. This CDR3 is CSARLSGESSYEQYV. Written as DNA, the CDR3 is TGCAGTGCTAGACTAAGCGGGGAGAGCTCCTACGAGCAGTACGTC.

The CDR3 nucleotides are TGTGCCAGCAGGCTTTCAGACAGGCCCCTCTATGGCTACACCTTC. Translation gives CASRLSDRPLYGYTF. This chain connects TRBV6-2 or TRBV6-3 to TRBJ1-2; TRBD1 is a possible D gene (6 bases). Germline CDR1 reads MNHEY; CDR2 reads SVGEGT. Trimming removed 6 bases from V and 4 bases from J, with 18 bases in between. The CDR3 extends over 15 amino acids.

The genes are TRBV29-1 and TRBJ2-5; weak D call: TRBD1 (6 bases). CDR1 and CDR2 from the germline V gene are SQVTM and ANQGSEA. The CDR3 runs to 14 residues. V lost 8 bases and J 5 bases, leaving 21 bases between the germline ends. The CDR3 spells CSITTSGVAETQYF. The CDR3 nucleotides are TGCAGCATTACCACCTCAGGGGTAGCGGAGACCCAGTACTTC.

This clonotype was seen a few times. The chain recombines TRBV15 with TRBJ1-1; D might be TRBD1 (5 bases). Germline-derived CDR1 and CDR2 are LNHNV and YYDKDF (reference sequence). Trimming pared 2 bases from V and 1 base from J, leaving 14 bases between. This CDR3 spans 16 amino acids. The CDR3 loop is CATSRSSGRGNTEAFF. The CDR3 DNA reads as TGTGCCACCAGCAGATCCTCGGGGCGGGGGAACACTGAAGCTTTCTTT.

This sequence joins TRBV7-3 and TRBJ1-1; unclear D gene. Germline lookup yields CDR1 SGHTA and CDR2 FQGTGA. The CDR3 runs 13 residues. Trimming took off 2 bases at V and 6 bases at J, with 10 bases between the two ends. The CDR3, as DNA: TGTGCCAGCAGCTTAGGCGGCAACGCTGAAGCTTTCTTT. This sequence encodes CASSLGGNAEAFF. Supplemented by reference TRBV7-3 and TRBJ1-1, the full variable domain reads GAGVSQTPSNKVTEKGKYVELRCDPISGHTALYWYRQSLGQGPEFLIYFQGTGAADDSGLPNDRFFAVRPEGSVSTLKIQRTERGDSAVYLCASSLGGNAEAFFGQGTRLTVV.

This clonotype has a handful of counts. This sequence joins TRBV29-1 and TRBJ2-7; D unclear. The CDR3 sequence is 13 residues long. CDR1 is SQVTM and CDR2 is ANQGSEA in the germline V gene. V lost 4 bases and J 3 bases, leaving 13 bases between the germline ends. The DNA for the CDR3 is TGCAGCGTTGTCGACACGGAGAACTACGAGCAGTACTTC. It translates to CSVVDTENYEQYF.

This clonotype has only a few counts. CDR3 sequence reads: CASSHPPGSGGETQYF. CDR3 DNA: TGTGCCAGCAGCCACCCTCCCGGGTCGGGAGGGGAGACCCAGTACTTC. The chain uses TRBV9 and TRBJ2-5, with 8 bases that match TRBD2. V shed 4 bases and J 5 bases; nucleotides not matched to a gene: 13. This CDR3 has 16 amino acids. In germline, CDR1 is SGDLS, CDR2 YYNGEE.

This clonotype was seen a few times. The V gene is TRBV7-9, the J gene TRBJ1-1, with 10 bases identical to TRBD1. The junction had 10 bases not matched to a gene; V was cut back by 5 bases and J by 7 bases. The CDR3 sequence is 15 residues long. Germline V gives CDR1 SEHNR, CDR2 FQNEAQ (reference sequence). The CDR3 here is CASSHWDRGISEAFF. The CDR3 DNA follows: TGTGCCAGCAGCCACTGGGACAGGGGAATAAGTGAAGCTTTCTTT.

This clonotype has a count of ten or more. The chain combines TRBV5-1 with TRBJ2-7; a possible D gene is TRBD2 (6 bases). The CDR3 is 14 amino acids. Germline lookup yields CDR1 SGHRS and CDR2 YFSETQ. The V end lost 5 bases, the J end lost 2 bases, and 14 bases lay between the germline ends. Here the CDR3 DNA reads TGCGCCAGCAGTACCCGAGCGGGCCCCTACGAGCAGTACTTC. Amino acids: CASSTRAGPYEQYF.

This clonotype was found once. The rearrangement joins TRBV6-6 to TRBJ2-7; TRBD2 matches 7 bases. This CDR3 is built from 15 residues. With V trimmed by 7 bases and J by 6 bases, 15 bases remained unmatched. The germline V gene encodes CDR1 MNHNY and CDR2 SVGAGI (reference sequence). The CDR3: CASNSVDSGLFEQYF. The DNA of the CDR3 is TGTGCCAGCAACTCCGTGGATAGCGGGTTATTCGAGCAGTACTTC.

Many counts were recorded for this clonotype. The V call is TRBV3-1, the J call TRBJ1-4, with 8 bases that match TRBD1. V gave up 3 bases and J gave up 8 bases; unmatched junction bases: 14. This CDR3 has 17 residues. From germline, CDR1 is LGHDT and CDR2 YNNKEL (reference sequence). CDR3 amino acids: CASSQFATGATREKLFF. In DNA, the CDR3 is TGTGCCAGCAGCCAGTTCGCGACAGGGGCTACGAGGGAAAAACTGTTTTTT.

CDR3 region: CASSQGALSLGSEQFF. The CDR3, as DNA: TGCGCCAGCAGCCAAGGTGCCTTAAGCCTGGGGAGTGAGCAGTTCTTC. The chain has TRBV4-1 and TRBJ2-1; the D gene is possibly TRBD2 (5 bases). The CDR3 spans 16 residues. Germline CDR1 is MGHRA and CDR2 is YSYEKL. V lost 1 base to trimming and J lost 9 bases, with 19 bases between them.

CDR3 nucleotides: TGTGCCAGCAGATCTAATGGGCTCTGGCTCTACGAGCAGTACGTC. It is translated as CASRSNGLWLYEQYV. This chain uses TRBV21-1 with TRBJ2-7. TRBV21-1 is assigned pseudogene status. The length of the CDR3 is 15 residues.

The chain is built from TRBV3-1 and TRBJ2-5; 11 bases line up with TRBD2. The V gene end was trimmed by 8 bases and the J gene end by 0 bases; junction bases not matched to a gene: 11. The germline CDR1 and CDR2 sequences are LGHDT and YNNKEL (reference sequence). The CDR3 has 17 residues. The CDR3 DNA reads TGTGCCAGCTCGGTGCTAGCGGGGGGACACAACCAAGAGACCCAGTACTTC. Its translation is CASSVLAGGHNQETQYF.

This clonotype came up many times. The chain joins TRBV7-9 to TRBJ2-5; D uncertain. This CDR3 comprises 15 residues. The ends were cut back, 5 bases at V and 0 bases at J, with 13 bases in the middle. CDR1 is SEHNR, CDR2 FQNEAQ, per germline (reference sequence). The CDR3 is CASSEPPMYQETQYF. In DNA, the CDR3 is TGTGCCAGCAGCGAACCCCCCATGTACCAAGAGACCCAGTACTTC.